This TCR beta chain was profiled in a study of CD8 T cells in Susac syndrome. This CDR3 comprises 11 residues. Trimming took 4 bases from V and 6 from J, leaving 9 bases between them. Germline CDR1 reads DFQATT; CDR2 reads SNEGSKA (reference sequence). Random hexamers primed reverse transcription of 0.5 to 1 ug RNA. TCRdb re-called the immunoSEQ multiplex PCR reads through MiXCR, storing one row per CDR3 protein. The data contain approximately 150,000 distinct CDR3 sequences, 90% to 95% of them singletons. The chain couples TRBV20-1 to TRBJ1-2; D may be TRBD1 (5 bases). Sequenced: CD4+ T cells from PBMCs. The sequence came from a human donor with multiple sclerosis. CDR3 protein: CSANPTDGYTF. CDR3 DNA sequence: TGCAGTGCTAACCCGACAGATGGCTACACCTTC.